These 21 T cell receptor beta chains share one sample of origin, sequenced in a study of blood T cells in healthy people across ages. Then a second PCR, running about 7 to 11 cycles, was carried out with a sample-barcoded 5' primer and a J-beta primer mix. MiXCR, applied by TCRdb to the 5' RACE reads, yields one record per CDR3 protein. The sample carries over a million distinct CDR3 sequences, roughly 43% recorded once. Sample: blood. These receptors originate from a woman under 30 in good health.

V usage is TRBV29-1 and J usage is TRBJ2-1, with D perhaps matching TRBD1 or TRBD2 (5 bases each). CDR3 length: 13 amino acids. From germline, CDR1 is SQVTM and CDR2 ANQGSEA. V shed 5 bases and J shed 3 bases, with 11 bases lying between them. This CDR3 reads CSVTWDLYNEQFF. CDR3 DNA sequence: TGCAGCGTTACCTGGGACCTCTACAATGAGCAGTTCTTC.

CDR3 amino acids: CASSPIQRESSYNEQFF. The CDR3 DNA reads TGTGCCAGTAGTCCCATCCAGCGGGAGAGCTCCTACAATGAGCAGTTCTTC. The chain carries TRBV11-2 and TRBJ2-1; the match to TRBD2 covers 8 bases. Germline CDR1 reads SGHAT; CDR2 reads FQNNGV. The CDR3 contains 17 residues. The V gene end was trimmed by 9 bases and the J gene end by 0 bases; junction bases not matched to a gene: 13.

J is TRBJ2-3 and V is TRBV5-1, with D possibly TRBD1 on 5 matching bases. Looked up from germline, CDR1 is SGHRS and CDR2 is YFSETQ. V was trimmed by 4 bases and J by 6 bases, leaving 15 bases between them. The CDR3 is 14 amino acids. The CDR3 region is CASSVTVRRDTQYF. CDR3 sequence (DNA): TGCGCCAGCAGCGTGACAGTCCGACGGGATACGCAGTATTTT.

The chain carries TRBV6-2 or TRBV6-3 and TRBJ1-5; TRBD1 is a possible D gene (5 bases). Germline-derived CDR1 and CDR2 are MNHEY and SVGEGT. The V gene lost 11 bases and the J gene lost 9 bases, with 17 bases spanning the gap. This CDR3 is built from 12 residues. In nucleotides, the CDR3 is TGTGCCGGCGGGGGAGCGGTGGGGCCCCAGCATTTT. It is translated as CAGGGAVGPQHF.

This clonotype was seen a handful of times. The rearrangement joins TRBV27 to TRBJ2-7, with D possibly TRBD2 on 6 matching bases. Germline V gene sequence: CDR1 MNHEY, CDR2 SMNVEV (reference sequence). There are 13 residues in the CDR3. The V end lost 0 bases, the J end lost 9 bases, and 12 bases lay between the germline ends. CDR3 sequence: CASSLSVAGGQYF. DNA for the CDR3: TGTGCCAGCAGTTTATCGGTGGCCGGGGGGCAGTACTTC.

This clonotype was recorded only once. The chain has TRBV27 and TRBJ1-4; D uncertain. The CDR3 runs to 10 residues. V lost 10 bases and J 8 bases, leaving 8 bases between the germline ends. Germline CDR1 MNHEY, CDR2 SMNVEV (reference sequence). CDR3 in DNA: TGTGCCAACCCGTGGGAAAAACTGTTTTTT. Protein product: CANPWEKLFF.

The chain uses TRBV20-1 and TRBJ2-7, with TRBD2 as a possible D gene (5 bases). Looked up from germline, CDR1 is DFQATT and CDR2 is SNEGSKA (reference sequence). CDR3 length: 13 residues. V gave up 4 bases and J gave up 2 bases, with 12 bases separating them. CDR3 in amino acids: CSATWRAAYEQYF. The CDR3 coding sequence is TGCAGTGCTACATGGCGGGCCGCCTACGAGCAGTACTTC.

This clonotype came up a few times. The J gene is TRBJ1-6, the V gene TRBV2; D gene unclear. Germline V gives CDR1 SNHLY, CDR2 FYNNEI. V lost 7 bases, J lost 8 bases, and 15 bases lay in between. This CDR3 is 14 amino acids long. The CDR3 spells CASKRMDLYSPLHF. In DNA form, the CDR3 reads TGTGCCAGCAAGAGAATGGACCTATATTCACCCCTCCACTTT.

V is TRBV5-7 and J is TRBJ2-7, with D possibly being TRBD2 (6 bases). TRBV5-7 is treated as an ORF (open reading frame) with a function not yet certain. CDR3 length: 16 residues. V was cut by 2 bases and J by 0 bases, with 15 bases left in between. CDR3 nucleotides: TGTGCCAGCAGCTTTGGGAGGAAAAGCACCTCCTACGAGCAGTACTTC. Protein: CASSFGRKSTSYEQYF.

This clonotype was recorded many times. CDR3 nucleotides: TGCAGCGTGGGATGGACGGCGAATGAGCAGTTCTTC. Protein sequence: CSVGWTANEQFF. This rearrangement joins TRBV29-1 to TRBJ2-1; no definite D call. This CDR3 contains 12 residues. Trimming cost V 6 bases and J 7 bases, with 13 bases left between them. Germline assignment: CDR1 SQVTM and CDR2 ANQGSEA.

In this sample, this clonotype turned up a few times. The chain recombines TRBV4-1 with TRBJ2-4; the match to TRBD2 covers 7 bases. Germline loops: CDR1 MGHRA, CDR2 YSYEKL. V trimming: 4 bases; J trimming: 13 bases; junction bases outside the gene matches: 19. The CDR3 is made up of 16 amino acids. CDR3 sequence (DNA): TGCGCCAGCAGCCCTCCCCAGCGGGGTTTTTACAATGAGCAGTACTTC. Amino acids: CASSPPQRGFYNEQYF.

Points on this clonotype: A read error may account for a junction end that differs from germline. The rearrangement joins TRBV27 to TRBJ1-5, with 8 bases that match TRBD1. The germline V gene has CDR1 MNHEY and CDR2 SMNVEV (reference sequence). The CDR3 runs 16 residues. The CDR3: CASRGQDSYSNQPLHF. The DNA for the CDR3 is TGTGCCAGCAGGGGACAGGACAGCTATAGCAATCAGCCCCTGCATTTT.

This clonotype was recorded a few times. This sequence joins TRBV20-1 and TRBJ2-7; D may be TRBD2 (6 bases). This CDR3 spans 14 amino acids. The germline gives CDR1 DFQATT, CDR2 SNEGSKA (reference sequence). Trimming left V 0 bases short and J 2 bases short, with 11 bases between. The CDR3 protein is CSARDPGLTYEQYF. For the CDR3, the DNA is TGCAGTGCTAGAGATCCGGGACTTACCTACGAGCAGTACTTC.

This chain uses TRBV29-1 with TRBJ2-4; no clear D gene. The end of the DNA fits TRBJ2-7 better, so the J call may be wrong. CDR1 is SQVTM and CDR2 is ANQGSEA in the germline V gene. The CDR3 has 11 amino acids. CDR3 amino acids: CSVLAPYEQYF. CDR3 DNA: TGCAGCGTTTTAGCCCCCTACGAGCAGTACTTC.

This clonotype was recorded at least ten times. V gene TRBV6-2 or TRBV6-3 combines with J gene TRBJ2-1, with TRBD2 as a possible D gene (5 bases). Trimming took 5 bases from V and 1 from J, leaving 6 bases between them. Germline-derived CDR1 and CDR2 are MNHEY and SVGEGT. The CDR3 runs to 13 residues. The CDR3 sequence: CASSGESYNEQFF. CDR3 sequence (DNA): TGTGCCAGCAGTGGGGAGTCCTACAATGAGCAGTTCTTC.

This clonotype has a handful of counts. V is TRBV20-1 and J is TRBJ1-4, with D possibly being TRBD1 (6 bases). In germline, CDR1 is DFQATT, CDR2 SNEGSKA (reference sequence). V was shortened by 1 base and J by 8 bases, with 14 bases between the two germline ends. The CDR3 has 14 residues. CDR3 loop: CSARAPGVQEKLFF. CDR3 nucleotide sequence: TGCAGTGCTAGAGCCCCAGGGGTGCAAGAAAAACTGTTTTTT.

In the case of this clonotype: The junction and the germline gene differ at one end; a read error may be behind it. The gene calls are TRBV27 and TRBJ2-3, with TRBD2 matching 8 bases. CDR1 is MNHEY and CDR2 is SMNVEV in the germline V gene (reference sequence). This CDR3 comprises 16 residues. CDR3 protein: CASSLARTSPQDAQYF. The CDR3 nucleotides read TGTGCCAGCAGTCTGGCTCGGACTAGCCCACAAGATGCGCAGTATTTT.

This chain connects TRBV13 to TRBJ2-3; no clear D. V was clipped by 5 bases and J by 3 bases, with 12 bases between them. Germline V gene data show CDR1 as PRHDT and CDR2 as FYEKMQ (reference sequence). This CDR3 has 14 amino acids. DNA of the CDR3: TGTGCCAGCAGCCCCGAGTTTAGGACAGATACGCAGTATTTT. Translated, it gives CASSPEFRTDTQYF.

This clonotype was counted a few times. This sequence joins TRBV4-1 and TRBJ1-2; no clear D. Trimming shortened V by 4 bases and J by 0 bases, and 18 bases separated the two germline ends. CDR1 MGHRA and CDR2 YSYEKL come from the germline V gene. The CDR3 spans 17 residues. Written as DNA, the CDR3 is TGCGCCAGCAGCCTTCCACAAGGCGGGAAAGCTAACTATGGCTACACCTTC. Translated: CASSLPQGGKANYGYTF.

Note on this clonotype: The germline gene is not matched at one end of the junction; a read error may be the cause. The V gene is TRBV29-1, the J gene TRBJ1-1; D unclear. The germline V gene encodes CDR1 SQVTM and CDR2 ANQGSEA. This CDR3 is 13 amino acids long. Here the CDR3 reads CSVGFPYNTEAFF. Here the CDR3 DNA reads TGCAGCGTCGGTTTTCCATACAACACTGAAGCCTTCTTT. Full variable domain (rest looked up from reference TRBV29-1 and TRBJ1-1): SAVISQKPSRDICQRGTSLTIQCQVDSQVTMMFWYRQQPGQSLTLIATANQGSEATYESGFVIDKFPISRPNLTFSTLTVSNMSPEDSSIYLCSVGFPYNTEAFFGQGTRLTVV.

The CDR3 DNA reads TGTGCCAGCAGCCCAGTTGACAGGGCAGATACGCAGTATTTT. Residues: CASSPVDRADTQYF. V is TRBV7-9 and J is TRBJ2-3, with 7 bases fitting TRBD1. Germline V gene sequence: CDR1 SEHNR, CDR2 FQNEAQ (reference sequence). The CDR3 extends over 14 amino acids. Trimming removed 5 bases from V and 4 bases from J; junction bases left unmatched: 6.